The 30 T cell receptor beta chains reported below all come from one sample, sequenced in a study of T cells in Graves' hyperthyroidism and ophthalmopathy. TCR beta CDR3 regions were amplified from RNA. TCR CDR3 regions were first amplified by RT-PCR with HTBI primers. TCRdb reprocessed the multiplex PCR reads via MiXCR and lists one record per CDR3 protein. The sample includes about 620,000 distinct CDR3 sequences, around 15% of them seen just once. The sequencing sample was made of blood. The receptors stem from a woman aged 25 to 39 with Graves' hyperthyroidism.

This clonotype turned up a few times. The rearrangement joins TRBV18 to TRBJ1-1; D might be TRBD1 (6 bases). Germline assignment: CDR1 KGHSH and CDR2 LQKENI. The CDR3 covers 17 residues. V lost 3 bases, J lost 3 bases, and 20 bases lay in between. The CDR3 protein is CASSPPIGTGKDTEAFF. The CDR3, as DNA: TGTGCCAGCTCACCCCCCATAGGTACAGGGAAGGACACTGAAGCTTTCTTT.

This clonotype was seen only a few times. The rearrangement links TRBV10-3 to TRBJ2-7; no definite D call. Trimming cost V 4 bases and J 6 bases, with 19 bases left between them. Germline assignment: CDR1 ENHRY and CDR2 SYGVKD. CDR3 size: 15 residues. The DNA for the CDR3 is TGTGCCATCAGTGCTCCCTTGAAGAATTCCGCCGAGCAGTACTTC. This gives the protein CAISAPLKNSAEQYF.

This clonotype has a count of ten or more. V is TRBV11-2 and J is TRBJ2-5; D ambiguous. Germline CDR1 SGHAT, CDR2 FQNNGV. The V gene lost 0 bases and the J gene lost 14 bases, with 16 bases spanning the gap. This CDR3 contains 13 residues. The DNA for the CDR3 is TGTGCCAGCAGCTTAGATCCAGTCCTCTATCTCTACTTC. It codes for CASSLDPVLYLYF. Filled out from reference TRBV11-2 and TRBJ2-5, the complete variable domain reads EAGVAQSPRYKIIEKRQSVAFWCNPISGHATLYWYQQILGQGPKLLIQFQNNGVVDDSQLPKDRFSAERLKGVDSTLKIQPAKLEDSAVYLCASSLDPVLYLYFGPGTRLLVL.

This clonotype was seen a handful of times. The chain is built from TRBV20-1 and TRBJ1-1; D remains unclear. The CDR3 has 13 residues. Trimming removed 4 bases from V and 2 bases from J, with 11 bases in between. The germline V gene encodes CDR1 DFQATT and CDR2 SNEGSKA (reference sequence). CDR3 in amino acids: CSATAPQNTEAFF. CDR3 nucleotides: TGCAGTGCTACGGCCCCACAAAACACTGAAGCTTTCTTT.

As for this clonotype: A read error may be the cause here, since a much bigger clone is one base away. This chain links TRBV12-3 or TRBV12-4 with TRBJ2-1, with TRBD1 matching 10 bases. The CDR3 runs 15 residues. The CDR3 spells CVSSHGTGVYNEQFF. The CDR3 bases are TGTGTCAGCAGTCACGGGACAGGGGTCTACAATGAGCAGTTCTTC.

In this sample, this clonotype turned up many times. V usage is TRBV11-2 and J usage is TRBJ2-7; 10 positions match TRBD1. The V segment lost 1 base and the J segment 6 bases; nucleotides outside the gene matches: 0. The CDR3 consists of 13 residues. Germline V lookup: CDR1 SGHAT, CDR2 FQNNGV. The CDR3 reads CASSLGTGGEQYF. In DNA form, the CDR3 reads TGTGCCAGCAGCTTAGGGACAGGGGGCGAGCAGTACTTC.

Ten or more counts support this clonotype. The chain joins TRBV10-3 to TRBJ1-6; 8 bases match TRBD1. The CDR3 has 12 residues. V gave up 0 bases and J gave up 17 bases; unmatched junction bases: 3. Per the germline V gene, CDR1 is ENHRY and CDR2 is SYGVKD. The CDR3 reads CAISESRDRFHF. In DNA form, the CDR3 reads TGTGCCATCAGTGAGTCCCGGGACAGGTTCCACTTT.

This clonotype was seen repeatedly, ten times or more. V is TRBV27 and J is TRBJ2-3; 7 nucleotides match TRBD1. The CDR3 length is 14 residues. With V trimmed by 8 bases and J by 3 bases, 8 bases remained unmatched. CDR1 is MNHEY, CDR2 SMNVEV, per germline (reference sequence). This CDR3 is CASGLRQGTDTQYF. The CDR3 nucleotides are TGTGCCAGCGGGTTAAGACAGGGAACAGATACGCAGTATTTT.

V and J are TRBV29-1 and TRBJ2-1, with 8 bases matching TRBD1. The CDR3 is 14 amino acids. J lost 6 bases, V lost 4 bases, and 8 bases had no gene match. CDR1 and CDR2 from the germline V gene are SQVTM and ANQGSEA. CDR3 coding DNA: TGCAGCGTTGCATCGTACAGGGGGTTCAATGAGCAGTTCTTC. This gives the protein CSVASYRGFNEQFF.

The chain has TRBV29-1 and TRBJ1-1; D unresolved. Trimming took 4 bases from V and 6 from J, leaving 9 bases between them. This CDR3 spans 11 amino acids. Germline CDR1 is SQVTM and CDR2 is ANQGSEA. CDR3 loop: CSVGFLAEAFF. For the CDR3, the DNA is TGCAGCGTTGGTTTTTTAGCTGAAGCTTTCTTT.

This clonotype was seen many times. This rearrangement joins TRBV28 to TRBJ2-7; 10 nucleotides match TRBD1. The junction had 9 bases not matched to a gene; V was cut back by 6 bases and J by 4 bases. Germline V gives CDR1 MDHEN, CDR2 SYDVKM. The CDR3 has 15 amino acids. CDR3 nucleotide sequence: TGTGCCAGCAGCACCCGGGACAGGGGTTTGTACGAGCAGTACTTC. Its translation: CASSTRDRGLYEQYF.

The rearrangement joins TRBV6-4 to TRBJ2-3, with 11 bases that match TRBD2. CDR1 is MRHNA and CDR2 is SNTAGT in the germline V gene. This CDR3 has 15 amino acids. V dropped 3 bases and J dropped 7; count of bases not matched to a gene: 6. The CDR3 sequence: CASSEGTSGRNTQYF. Here the CDR3 DNA reads TGTGCCAGCAGTGAAGGGACTAGCGGCAGAAATACGCAGTATTTT.

This clonotype has a count of ten or more. The CDR3 DNA reads as TGTGCCAGCAGCTCGGACAGGGCCAACGTCCTGACTTTC. Its protein is CASSSDRANVLTF. The chain has TRBV11-2 and TRBJ2-6; the D gene is possibly TRBD1 (5 bases). The germline V gene encodes CDR1 SGHAT and CDR2 FQNNGV. V lost 4 bases and J 5 bases, leaving 6 bases between the germline ends. The CDR3 spans 13 residues.

At least ten counts were recorded for this clonotype. The chain is built from TRBV3-1 and TRBJ2-1; D uncertain. The germline V and J ends were trimmed by 1 base and 0 bases, with 22 bases remaining between them. The CDR3 totals 20 residues. The germline V gene has CDR1 LGHDT and CDR2 YNNKEL (reference sequence). DNA for the CDR3: TGTGCCAGCAGCCAAGTTGTGACGATTCGGATTGCGAGCTCCTACAATGAGCAGTTCTTC. It encodes CASSQVVTIRIASSYNEQFF.

This clonotype appeared a few times. The chain has TRBV6-4 and TRBJ2-3, with D uncertain. V lost 2 bases, J lost 1 base, and 4 bases lay in between. Germline V gene data show CDR1 as MRHNA and CDR2 as SNTAGT. The CDR3 is 13 residues long. This CDR3 is CASSDEGTDTQYF. In DNA, the CDR3 is TGTGCCAGCAGTGACGAGGGCACAGATACGCAGTATTTT.

The table lists this clonotype with a few counts. This chain links TRBV19 with TRBJ2-1; a possible D gene is TRBD2 (6 bases). Trimming shortened V by 5 bases and J by 5 bases, and 13 bases separated the two germline ends. The CDR3 runs 14 residues. Germline CDR1 and CDR2: LNHDA and SQIVND (reference sequence). CDR3 in DNA: TGTGCCAGTAGTCGGTGGAGGGCGGACAATGAGCAGTTCTTC. Encoded protein: CASSRWRADNEQFF.

Concerning this clonotype: A read error may be the cause here, since a much bigger clone is one base away. The CDR3 does not end in the conserved phenylalanine or tryptophan, so this is likely a read error. CDR3 sequence: CASSPGIREQYL. The CDR3 nucleotides read TGCGCCAGCAGCCCCGGGATCCGCGAGCAGTACCTC. The chain is built from TRBV5-1 and TRBJ2-7; tentative D call: TRBD2 (5 bases). Germline V lookup: CDR1 SGHRS, CDR2 YFSETQ. V was pared by 4 bases and J by 6 bases, with 11 bases between. This CDR3 is 12 amino acids long.

The chain combines TRBV28 with TRBJ1-5; D not certain. The CDR3 length is 16 residues. Trimming took off 1 base at V and 1 base at J, with 11 bases between the two ends. Germline CDR1 is MDHEN and CDR2 is SYDVKM. The CDR3 DNA sequence: TGTGCCAGCAGTTTATACAGCGGGGTGAGCAATCAGCCCCAGCATTTT. The encoded protein is CASSLYSGVSNQPQHF. The whole variable domain, filled in from reference TRBV28 and TRBJ1-5, reads DVKVTQSSRYLVKRTGEKVFLECVQDMDHENMFWYRQDPGLGLRLIYFSYDVKMKEKGDIPEGYSVSREKKERFSLILESASTNQTSMYLCASSLYSGVSNQPQHFGDGTRLSIL.

This clonotype was detected only a few times. DNA for the CDR3: TGTGCCAGCAGCCGGCGGACTTTAGACGAGCAGTACTTC. Residues: CASSRRTLDEQYF. The V and J genes are TRBV13 and TRBJ2-7; weak D call: TRBD2 (5 bases). The length of the CDR3 is 13 residues. V shed 5 bases and J shed 5 bases, with 13 bases lying between them. CDR1 is PRHDT, CDR2 FYEKMQ, per germline (reference sequence).

Ten or more counts support this clonotype. The rearrangement links TRBV29-1 to TRBJ1-2; D call uncertain. The CDR3 sequence is 15 residues long. Germline V CDR1 and CDR2: SQVTM, ANQGSEA. Trimming took off 5 bases at V and 6 bases at J, with 22 bases between the two ends. The CDR3 DNA reads TGCAGCGTTCAGGACGGACTAAGCTATGGAGATGGCTACACCTTC. It yields the protein CSVQDGLSYGDGYTF.

In the case of this clonotype: The junction departs from germline at one end; a sequencing error may be responsible. The chain joins TRBV18 to TRBJ2-5; the D gene is possibly TRBD2 (5 bases). In germline, CDR1 is KGHSH, CDR2 LQKENI. This CDR3 has 15 residues. The chain's CDR3 is CASSSPLATGETQYF. The CDR3 region has the DNA TGTGCCAGCTCATCACCTCTAGCAACGGGAGAGACCCAGTACTTC.

In this sample, this clonotype turned up a few times. One end of the junction is discordant with germline, which a read error may explain. The chain has TRBV5-4 and TRBJ2-1; D is undetermined. This CDR3 has 13 residues. Germline CDR1 is SGHNT and CDR2 is YYREEE (reference sequence). The CDR3 DNA is TGTGCCGGCAGCCCATTCGTAGAAAATGAGCAGTTCTTC. Translated: CAGSPFVENEQFF.

Details on this clonotype: A much larger clone sits a single nucleotide away, making a read error possible. The rearrangement joins TRBV3-1 to TRBJ2-3; D could derive from TRBD1 or TRBD2 (6 bases each). Trimming pared 0 bases from V and 4 bases from J, leaving 14 bases between. The CDR3 consists of 16 residues. The germline CDR1 and CDR2 sequences are LGHDT and YNNKEL (reference sequence). For the CDR3, the DNA is TGTGCCAGCAGCCAAGATACGGGGGCAGTTCCAGATACGCAGTATTTT. It is translated as CASSQDTGAVPDTQYF.

This clonotype was picked up many times. The chain links TRBV28 to TRBJ2-1, with 9 bases identical to TRBD2. V lost 3 bases, J lost 9 bases, and 18 bases stayed unmatched. Per the germline V gene, CDR1 is MDHEN and CDR2 is SYDVKM. This CDR3 has 18 residues. The CDR3 coding sequence is TGTGCCAGCAGTTTTGACCCCGACGGGCGGGAGGGCCTAGTTGAGCAGTTCTTC. Its translation: CASSFDPDGREGLVEQFF.

This clonotype was observed many times. The chain is built from TRBV6-2 or TRBV6-3 and TRBJ2-7; perhaps TRBD2 as D (5 bases). From germline, CDR1 is MNHEY and CDR2 SVGEGT. The CDR3 length is 14 residues. Trimming removed 2 bases at V and 5 bases at J, with 13 bases between. CDR3 DNA sequence: TGTGCCAGCAGTTACGACGGGATCTTGAACGAGCAGTACTTC. Encoded protein: CASSYDGILNEQYF.

This clonotype was found many times. The rearrangement joins TRBV6-1 to TRBJ2-7; D gene ambiguous. The CDR3 contains 13 residues. Germline CDR1 reads MNHNS; CDR2 reads SASEGT. Trimming removed 2 bases from V and 5 bases from J, with 10 bases in between. For the CDR3, the DNA is TGTGCCAGCAGTGAACCCCCCCACCACGAGCAGTACTTC. This sequence encodes CASSEPPHHEQYF.

This clonotype appeared a few times. The chain carries TRBV20-1 and TRBJ2-7; weak D call: TRBD2 (5 bases). The V gene's germline CDR1 is DFQATT and CDR2 SNEGSKA (reference sequence). V gave up 0 bases and J gave up 7 bases, with 13 bases separating them. This CDR3 region has 13 residues. The CDR3, as DNA: TGCAGTGCTAGAGATACCGGGGATCTGGAGCAGTACTTC. Its translation: CSARDTGDLEQYF.

This clonotype was seen many times. The chain carries TRBV13 and TRBJ2-1; D possibly corresponds to TRBD2 (6 bases). Trimming shortened V by 5 bases and J by 8 bases, and 19 bases separated the two germline ends. The germline CDR1 and CDR2 sequences are PRHDT and FYEKMQ (reference sequence). This CDR3 comprises 15 residues. The CDR3 nucleotides read TGTGCCAGCAGCCTCCTCGGGGGTAGTTTCGATGAGCAGTTCTTC. Translating it yields CASSLLGGSFDEQFF.

This clonotype was counted a few times. V gene TRBV27 combines with J gene TRBJ1-5; TRBD1 matches at 9 bases. V shed 3 bases and J 3 bases; nucleotides not matched to a gene: 6. Looked up from germline, CDR1 is MNHEY and CDR2 is SMNVEV (reference sequence). The CDR3 extends over 16 amino acids. CDR3 coding DNA: TGTGCCAGCAGTTTCACCAGACAGGGGGTCAATCAGCCCCAGCATTTT. Protein: CASSFTRQGVNQPQHF.

V usage is TRBV6-1 and J usage is TRBJ1-4; TRBD1 matches at 8 bases. The CDR3 runs to 15 residues. Germline CDR1 reads MNHNS; CDR2 reads SASEGT. The trim removed 6 bases at V and 1 base at J, leaving 4 bases unmatched. CDR3 loop: CASRRDRGTNEKLFF. The CDR3 nucleotides are TGTGCCAGCAGACGCGACAGGGGAACTAATGAAAAACTGTTTTTT.